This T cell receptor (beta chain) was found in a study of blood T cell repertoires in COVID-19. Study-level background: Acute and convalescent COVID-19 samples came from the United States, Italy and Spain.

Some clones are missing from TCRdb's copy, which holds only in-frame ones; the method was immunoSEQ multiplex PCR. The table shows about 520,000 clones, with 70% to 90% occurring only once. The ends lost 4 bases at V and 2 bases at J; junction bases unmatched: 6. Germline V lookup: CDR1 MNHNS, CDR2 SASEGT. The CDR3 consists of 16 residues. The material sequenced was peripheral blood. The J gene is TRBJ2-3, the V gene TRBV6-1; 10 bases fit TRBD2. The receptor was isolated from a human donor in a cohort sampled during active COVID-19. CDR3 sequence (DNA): TGTGCCAGCAGTGGGTCTAGCGGGAGTTACACAGATACGCAGTATTTT. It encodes CASSGSSGSYTDTQYF.